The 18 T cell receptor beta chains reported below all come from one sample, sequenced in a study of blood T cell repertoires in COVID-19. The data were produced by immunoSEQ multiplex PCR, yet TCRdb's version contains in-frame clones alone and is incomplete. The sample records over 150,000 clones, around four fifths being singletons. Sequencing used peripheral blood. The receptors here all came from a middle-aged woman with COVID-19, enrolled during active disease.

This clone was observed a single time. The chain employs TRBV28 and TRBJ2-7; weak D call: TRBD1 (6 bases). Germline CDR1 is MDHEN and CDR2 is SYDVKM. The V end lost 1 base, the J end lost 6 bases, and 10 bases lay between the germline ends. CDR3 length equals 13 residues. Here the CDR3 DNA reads TGTGCCAGCAGTTTATCTGGACAGCTCGAGCAGTACTTC. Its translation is CASSLSGQLEQYF.

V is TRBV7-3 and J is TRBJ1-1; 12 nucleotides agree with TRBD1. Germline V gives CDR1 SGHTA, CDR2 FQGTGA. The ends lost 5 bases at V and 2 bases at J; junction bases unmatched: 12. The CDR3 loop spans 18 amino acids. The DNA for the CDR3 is TGTGCCAGCAGCCTAAAATCCGGGACAGGGGGCGTAAACACTGAAGCTTTCTTT. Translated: CASSLKSGTGGVNTEAFF.

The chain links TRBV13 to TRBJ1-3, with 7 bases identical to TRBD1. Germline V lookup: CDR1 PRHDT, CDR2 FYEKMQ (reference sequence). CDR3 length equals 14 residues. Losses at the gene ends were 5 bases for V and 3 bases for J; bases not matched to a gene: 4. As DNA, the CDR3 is TGTGCCAGCAGCGCACAGGGGCTTGGAAACACCATATATTTT. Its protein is CASSAQGLGNTIYF. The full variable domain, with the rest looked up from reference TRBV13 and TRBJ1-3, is AAGVIQSPRHLIKEKRETATLKCYPIPRHDTVYWYQQGPGQDPQFLISFYEKMQSDKGSIPDRFSAQQFSDYHSELNMSSLELGDSALYFCASSAQGLGNTIYFGEGSWLTVV.

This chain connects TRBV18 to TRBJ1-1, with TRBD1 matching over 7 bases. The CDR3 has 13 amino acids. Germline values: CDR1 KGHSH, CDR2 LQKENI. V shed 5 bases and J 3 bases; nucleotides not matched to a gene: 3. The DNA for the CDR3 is TGTGCCAGCTCATTACAGGGGTACACTGAAGCTTTCTTT. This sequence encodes CASSLQGYTEAFF.

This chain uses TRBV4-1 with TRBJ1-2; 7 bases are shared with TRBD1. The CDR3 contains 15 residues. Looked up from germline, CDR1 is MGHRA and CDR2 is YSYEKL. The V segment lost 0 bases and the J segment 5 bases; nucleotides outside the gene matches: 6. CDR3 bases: TGCGCCAGCAGCCAAGATGAGGGACAGTCTTATGGCTACACCTTC. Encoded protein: CASSQDEGQSYGYTF.

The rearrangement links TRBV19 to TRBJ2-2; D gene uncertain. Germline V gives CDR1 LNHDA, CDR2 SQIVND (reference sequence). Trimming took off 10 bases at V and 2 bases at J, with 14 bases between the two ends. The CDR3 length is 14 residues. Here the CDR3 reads CATPRLGNTGELFF. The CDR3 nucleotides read TGTGCCACCCCAAGGTTGGGCAACACCGGGGAGCTGTTTTTT.

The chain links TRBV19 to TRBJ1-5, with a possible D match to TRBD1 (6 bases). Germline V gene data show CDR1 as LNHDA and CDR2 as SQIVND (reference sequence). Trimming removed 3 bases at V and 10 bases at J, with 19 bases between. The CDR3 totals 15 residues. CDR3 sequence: CASSMQGSRGAPQHF. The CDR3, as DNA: TGTGCCAGTAGTATGCAGGGGTCCCGGGGAGCCCCCCAGCATTTT.

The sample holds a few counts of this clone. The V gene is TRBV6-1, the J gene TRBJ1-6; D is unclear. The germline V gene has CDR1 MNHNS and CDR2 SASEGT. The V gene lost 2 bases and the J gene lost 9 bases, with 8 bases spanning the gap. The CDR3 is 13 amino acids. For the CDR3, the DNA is TGTGCCAGCAGTGAATTGGGAGTTTCACCCCTCCACTTT. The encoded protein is CASSELGVSPLHF.

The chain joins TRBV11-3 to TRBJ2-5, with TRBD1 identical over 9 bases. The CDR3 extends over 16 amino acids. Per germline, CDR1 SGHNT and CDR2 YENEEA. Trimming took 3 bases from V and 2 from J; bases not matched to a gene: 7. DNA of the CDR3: TGTGCCAGCAGCTTGCGTGGGACAGGGCCGCAAGAGACCCAGTACTTC. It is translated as CASSLRGTGPQETQYF.

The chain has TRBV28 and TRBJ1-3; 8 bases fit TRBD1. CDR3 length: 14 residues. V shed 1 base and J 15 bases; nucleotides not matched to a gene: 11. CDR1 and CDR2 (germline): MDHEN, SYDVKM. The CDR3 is CASSLSRPGGSKYF. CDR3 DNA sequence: TGTGCCAGCAGTTTATCTCGTCCAGGGGGCAGCAAATATTTT.

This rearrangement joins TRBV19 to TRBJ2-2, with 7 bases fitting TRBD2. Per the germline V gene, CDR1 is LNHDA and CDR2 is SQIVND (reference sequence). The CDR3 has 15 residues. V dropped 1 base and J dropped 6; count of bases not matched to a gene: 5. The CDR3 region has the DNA TGTGCCAGTAGTATAGGCGGGGGACGGCCCGGGGAGCTGTTTTTT. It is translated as CASSIGGGRPGELFF.

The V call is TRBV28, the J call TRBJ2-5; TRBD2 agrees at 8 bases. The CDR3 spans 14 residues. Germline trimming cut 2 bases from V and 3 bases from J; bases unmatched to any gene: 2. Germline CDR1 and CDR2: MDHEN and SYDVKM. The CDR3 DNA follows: TGTGCCAGCAGTTTACCCGGGGGGGAAGAGACCCAGTACTTC. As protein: CASSLPGGEETQYF.

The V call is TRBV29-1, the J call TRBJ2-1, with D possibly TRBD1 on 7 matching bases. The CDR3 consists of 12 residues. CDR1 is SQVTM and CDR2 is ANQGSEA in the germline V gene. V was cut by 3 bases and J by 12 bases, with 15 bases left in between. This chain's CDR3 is CSVDQGEARQFF. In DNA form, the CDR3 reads TGCAGCGTTGATCAGGGGGAGGCCCGGCAGTTCTTC.

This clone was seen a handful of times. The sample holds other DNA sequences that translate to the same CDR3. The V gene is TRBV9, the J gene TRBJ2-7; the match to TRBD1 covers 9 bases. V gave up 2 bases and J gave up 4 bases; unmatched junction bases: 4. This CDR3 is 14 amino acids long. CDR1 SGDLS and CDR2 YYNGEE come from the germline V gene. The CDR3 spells CASSVGGTGYEQYF. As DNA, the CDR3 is TGTGCCAGCAGCGTCGGCGGGACAGGGTACGAGCAGTACTTC. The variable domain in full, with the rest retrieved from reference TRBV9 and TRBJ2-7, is DSGVTQTPKHLITATGQRVTLRCSPRSGDLSVYWYQQSLDQGLQFLIQYYNGEERAKGNILERFSAQQFPDLHSELNLSSLELGDSALYFCASSVGGTGYEQYFGPGTRLTVT.

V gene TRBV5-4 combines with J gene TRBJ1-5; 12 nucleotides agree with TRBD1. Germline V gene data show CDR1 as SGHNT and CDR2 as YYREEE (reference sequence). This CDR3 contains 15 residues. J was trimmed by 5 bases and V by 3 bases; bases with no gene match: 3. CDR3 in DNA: TGTGCCAGCAGCTACGGGACAGGGGGCGATCAGCCCCAGCATTTT. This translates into CASSYGTGGDQPQHF.

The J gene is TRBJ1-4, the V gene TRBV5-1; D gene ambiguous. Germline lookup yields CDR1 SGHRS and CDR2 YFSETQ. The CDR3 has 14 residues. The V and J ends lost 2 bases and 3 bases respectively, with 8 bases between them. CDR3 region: CASSFNTANEKLFF. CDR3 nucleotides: TGCGCCAGCAGCTTTAACACAGCTAATGAAAAACTGTTTTTT.

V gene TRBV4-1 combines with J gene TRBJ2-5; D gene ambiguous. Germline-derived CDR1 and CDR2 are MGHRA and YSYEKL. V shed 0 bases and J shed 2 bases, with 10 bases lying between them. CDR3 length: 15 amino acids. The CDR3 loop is CASSQDYAVQETQYF. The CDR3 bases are TGCGCCAGCAGCCAAGATTATGCAGTACAAGAGACCCAGTACTTC.

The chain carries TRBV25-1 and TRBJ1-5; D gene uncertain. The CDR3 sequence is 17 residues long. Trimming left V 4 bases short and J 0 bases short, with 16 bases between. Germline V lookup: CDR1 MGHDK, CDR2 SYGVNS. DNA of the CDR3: TGTGCCAGCAGTGTTGTAGCAATCCGAGATAGCAATCAGCCCCAGCATTTT. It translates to CASSVVAIRDSNQPQHF.